This T cell receptor beta chain was captured by sequencing in a study of cytomegalovirus exposure and HLA in healthy donors (dated by TCRdb to about 2017). Turning to the overall study: According to an earlier analysis of around 600 of the donors, 150 million to 200 million T cells yielded over 100 million unique TCR beta sequences and approximately 300 Gb of sequence data. Across around 400 genotyped donors of the cohort, an average of approximately 200,000 unique TCR beta nucleotide sequences per donor were sequenced, and approximately 19% of those sequences were non-productive. In addition to the first cohort of roughly 700 subjects, a separate validation cohort of approximately 110 different subjects was used. Approximately 310 gigabases of sequencing data and 78 million or so unique TCR sequences were included in an early release covering 550 to 800 HLA-typed donors. Class I and class II HLA loci were covered by the typing at four-digit resolution. Typing coverage differed by locus: A, B, C, DRB1 and DQB1 were typed in roughly 629-630 donors, DQA1 in about 500, DPA1 in some 600, and DPB1 in 400 to 480. All discovery cohort repertoires had been generated using a single sequencing platform. A later genetic analysis used genome-wide SNP genotypes for about 65% of the 666 donors, treating that subset as a discovery cohort. The study combined high-throughput TCR immunosequencing, statistical association of individual TCRs with disease status, and machine learning to predict cytomegalovirus infection status. Rather than drawing on any new phenotypic data, the later analysis identified candidate immune exposures from TCR beta sequences and the way those sequences occurred across donors. The genetic ancestry cluster associated with self-reported Caucasian donors included 70% to 85% of the approximately 430 genotyped donors. The study aimed to test whether signatures of past pathogen exposure could be identified by cataloging public T cell receptors. An earlier analysis of some 500 of the donors applied high-throughput TCR beta sequencing to assess whether each TCR beta V gene segment acted as functional or pseudogenic. The T cell repertoires of some 700 subjects were profiled by immunosequencing and related to cytomegalovirus serostatus. Alongside the repertoire data, information on donor age, sex, ethnicity and CMV serostatus was compiled. To study patterns of TCR occurrence, a later analysis re-analyzed previously published TCR beta repertoires from hundreds of donors and added high-resolution HLA genotyping. Because of strong linkage in the cohort, four to six DR-DQ haplotypes were treated as single units for association and clustering. Points the paper makes about the study in general: A further reported finding was that TCR beta sequences accurately predicted the HLA-A and HLA-B alleles for most subjects in the first cohort. The study gave a list of around 170 TCR beta chains associated with cytomegalovirus. A few of the identified cytomegalovirus-associated TCR beta chains were confirmed in vitro to be specific for cytomegalovirus antigens. Because counts were too low, about 15 rarely observed V segments, including chromosome 9 orphons, were left out of the earlier analysis of 500 to 650 of the donors. A later analysis found that HLA-associated TCR beta chains were more clonally expanded and had lower generation probabilities than equally common non-associated chains. The classifier was reported to diagnose cytomegalovirus status with high specificity and sensitivity in both the original cohort and the validation cohort. Several of the top co-occurrence clusters appeared to be linked to parvovirus B19, influenza, CMV and Epstein-Barr virus, according to a later analysis. Linkage disequilibrium might explain the correlated functional status among segregating V segments, but an unknown experimental factor could not be ruled out. The 87-base-pair reads could not distinguish some IMGT-functional V segments, including TRBV6-2 and TRBV6-3, so those segments were excluded. The authors suggested that the approach could potentially be generalized to other disease states and immunological phenotypes. A cluster of highly shared sequence variants was judged likely to represent a technical artifact of the sequencing pipeline. HLA typing was unavailable for some donors at each locus, so association tests used only the typed subset. While some public TCRs were present in many individuals, most TCR sequences turned up only very rarely across donors. In this cohort, only TCR beta chains were sequenced, and detectable features were limited by the absence of alpha or paired-chain data. In an earlier analysis of around 600 of the donors, most TCR beta V segments were observed in productive rearrangements about 87% or about 30% of the time, broadly matching IMGT annotations. Roughly uniform sequencing depth across donors was assumed in presence/absence analyses, although this assumption may not hold. In a later analysis, the rate of TCR association differed among HLA loci, with DRB1 alleles having the most associated TCRs and HLA-C alleles having the fewest. A later genetic analysis associated a missense DCLRE1C variant with V-gene and J-gene trimming of TCR beta chains, and an independent cohort replicated the association. Strong co-occurrence of HLA alleles, especially DR and DQ, made assigning TCR associations to individual alleles difficult. Specific HLA alleles were associated with about 17,000 TCR beta sequences at a false discovery rate of 0.05 in a later analysis. For the cohort, immune exposure information was limited to CMV serostatus. In a later analysis, most CMV-associated TCR beta chains were found to appear HLA-restricted, with HLA associations seemingly driven largely by CMV exposure. A later genetic analysis reported fewer N-insertions in productive TCRs among donors in an Asian-associated ancestry cluster than the 666-donor mean.

The cohort comprised under 700 healthy bone marrow donors. At the time of sampling, every cohort member was nominally healthy, though immune exposures that went unrecorded were likely present. The donor was CMV seronegative and was included in the group of under 450 seronegative cohort members. A peripheral blood sample was collected from each donor, and TCR beta sequencing was performed on peripheral blood mononuclear cells. Genomic DNA extraction from the blood cell samples was performed with the Qiagen DNeasy Blood Extraction Kit. CDR3 length: 11 amino acids, cysteine to phenylalanine. Only the CDR3 portion is preserved as DNA: 33 bases, with reading frame beginning at the first base. In the germline V gene, CDR1 corresponds to MGHDK and CDR2 to SYGVNS. V was cut back by 2 bases and J by 9 bases, leaving a gap of 5 bases between them. On this clone: Its antigen is unknown. Base-call qualities are not available, and no considerably larger clone is one nucleotide away.

Library method: the immunoSEQ multiplex PCR assay. For the multiplex PCR, a mixture combining 60 forward primers for TCR Vbeta segments and 13 reverse primers for TCR Jbeta segments was used. The CDR3 region of rearranged TCR beta genes was amplified from genomic DNA with a multiplex PCR assay. The amplified TCR beta libraries were sequenced on the Illumina HiSeq System as 87-base-pair reads. From the authors' description of their analysis: Across the 700 or so repertoires, a later analysis counted approximately 83 million unique TCR beta chains, roughly 11 million of which were shared by at least two donors. Raw reads were error-corrected and collapsed into unique sequences by a nearest-neighbor algorithm in which closely related sequences were merged to remove PCR and sequencing errors. CDR3 sequences were aligned to IMGT reference sequences to assign V, D and J gene segments. For a sequence to be retained, at least a six-nucleotide match to both a V gene segment and a J gene segment was required. A rearrangement was called productive if the CDR3 had no stop codons and remained in frame with V and J, and every other rearrangement was called non-productive. Following IMGT convention, CDR3 was defined as the stretch from the second conserved V-encoded cysteine up to the conserved J-encoded phenylalanine. Sequences without an unambiguous match to a single V gene segment were excluded from the earlier analysis of 500 to 700 of the donors. An earlier analysis of around 600 of the donors classified V segments as functional when productive rearrangements were above 56.7% and as segregating when the standard deviation between donors was above 5%. A statistical classification framework was built for diagnosing cytomegalovirus status from the catalog of TCR beta chain sequences. In a later analysis, TCR nucleotide sequences were compared against IMGT/GENE-DB human TR gene sequences so that V and J genes could be assigned. The TCRdist pipeline was used in a later analysis to assign CDR3 sequences and most-parsimonious VDJ recombination scenarios. In a later analysis, each TCR beta chain was defined by its CDR3 amino acid sequence together with its V-gene family, and reads lacking a unique V-gene family were excluded. In a later analysis, 500 to 650 highly shared, low-generation-probability nucleotide sequences were removed to address suspected cross-contamination and a sequencing artifact. For each public chain, a later analysis derived a clonal expansion index from normalized ranks of inferred template counts within each repertoire. In a later analysis, generation probabilities were computed using a VDJ recombination model fitted to out-of-frame rearrangements, and the results were checked against IGoR. A later analysis scored TCR-TCR, TCR-HLA and TCR-CMV co-occurrence with hypergeometric tests, applying a repertoire-size bias correction to TCR pairs. False discovery rates were estimated in a later analysis by permuting HLA or CMV assignments 20 times. In a later analysis, co-occurring TCRs were grouped using DBSCAN, and TCRdist sequence similarity was added for clustering within HLA-allele-positive subsets. For co-occurrence clustering, repertoires with fewer than 30,000 or more than 120,000 public chains were excluded, along with four or five repertoires with anomalous nucleotide sharing. TCRdb obtained this table from immuneACCESS and retained in-frame rearrangements with V and J assigned. These tables miss some clones; where compared with another copy, unresolved V genes account for less than half of the shortfall, and the remainder is unexplained. V, J and clone size reflect that table, while D and trimming were determined from the DNA. The sample table lists roughly 80,000 clones, about four fifths of them with a count of one. The leading ten clones occupy 2.4% of the sample.

Specimen: PBMCs. The sequence was obtained from a woman aged 50 to 65 in good health and CMV-seronegative. In this chain, TRBV25-1 is recombined with TRBJ2-1; the D gene remains uncertain. Read as DNA, the sequence is TGTGCCAGCAGTGAAGCGGCTGAGCAGTTCTTC. This gives the protein CASSEAAEQFF.